This entry lists 31 T cell receptor beta chains sequenced from one sample in a study of human T cells and chemical hapten exposure. TCRdb reprocessed the RACE reads via MiXCR and lists one record per CDR3 protein. The sample comprises 65,000 to 80,000 distinct CDR3 sequences, 10% of which are singletons, and 1.3% to 1.5% rests with the top ten. Time point here: patch test 1, 2 weeks after DPC sensitization. The treatment is: therapeutic diphenylcyclopropenone sensitization with weekly scalp DPC. The sequencing here drew on whole blood, taken in connection with sensitization to the hapten diphenylcyclopropenone (DPC). Every receptor here comes from a woman aged 45-60 years with alopecia areata. Some clones in this sample may be carry-over from other donors' samples.

This clonotype was seen only a few times. The chain recombines TRBV10-2 with TRBJ1-5, with 9 nucleotides matching TRBD1. J was trimmed by 7 bases and V by 5 bases; bases with no gene match: 6. CDR3 length: 14 residues. Germline CDR1 and CDR2: WSHSY and SAAADI. In DNA, the CDR3 is TGCGCCAGCAGTACGGGACAGGGATTCCAGCCCCAGCATTTT. Translating it yields CASSTGQGFQPQHF.

The DNA for the CDR3 is TGTGCCAGCAGCCAGCGGGGGGCTGGAGAGACCCAGTACTTC. This gives the protein CASSQRGAGETQYF. J is TRBJ2-5 and V is TRBV3-1; 8 nucleotides agree with TRBD2. Germline values: CDR1 LGHDT, CDR2 YNNKEL (reference sequence). The CDR3 consists of 14 residues. The V segment lost 3 bases and the J segment 4 bases; nucleotides outside the gene matches: 4.

The genes are TRBV2 and TRBJ2-7, with 9 nucleotides matching TRBD2. The V gene's germline CDR1 is SNHLY and CDR2 FYNNEI. This CDR3 is 14 amino acids long. J was trimmed by 2 bases and V by 11 bases; bases with no gene match: 10. DNA of the CDR3: TGTGCCGGCCGTTACGGACTAGCGACCTACGAGCAGTACTTC. Residues: CAGRYGLATYEQYF.

This clonotype has only a few counts. This chain joins TRBV7-2 and TRBJ2-5; D perhaps matches TRBD1 (6 bases). Deletions cut 0 bases from V and 5 bases from J, with 10 bases between. The CDR3 contains 14 residues. Germline CDR1 SGHTA, CDR2 FQGNSA. This CDR3 reads CASSLAGRGETQYF. CDR3 in DNA: TGTGCCAGCAGCTTAGCTGGCAGGGGTGAGACCCAGTACTTC.

V gene TRBV5-5 combines with J gene TRBJ1-1; no clear D gene. Germline V gene lookup returns CDR1 SGHKS and CDR2 YYEKEE (reference sequence). The V gene lost 10 bases and the J gene lost 1 base, with 14 bases spanning the gap. The CDR3 is made up of 13 amino acids. Written as DNA, the CDR3 is TGTGCCTCACAAACCGGCAGGAACACTGAAGCTTTCTTT. The encoded protein is CASQTGRNTEAFF.

The DNA of the CDR3 is TGCAGCGTTAAGTCGGGGGGAGGAGAGACCCAGTACTTC. Its protein is CSVKSGGGETQYF. V and J are TRBV29-1 and TRBJ2-5, with 7 bases fitting TRBD2. The CDR3 has 13 amino acids. The trim removed 5 bases at V and 4 bases at J, leaving 7 bases unmatched. The germline gives CDR1 SQVTM, CDR2 ANQGSEA. Looking up the rest from reference TRBV29-1 and TRBJ2-5 gives the full variable domain: SAVISQKPSRDICQRGTSLTIQCQVDSQVTMMFWYRQQPGQSLTLIATANQGSEATYESGFVIDKFPISRPNLTFSTLTVSNMSPEDSSIYLCSVKSGGGETQYFGPGTRLLVL.

The V gene is TRBV7-9, the J gene TRBJ2-7, with TRBD1 matching 8 bases. Germline CDR1 and CDR2: SEHNR and FQNEAQ (reference sequence). CDR3 length: 13 residues. J gave up 6 bases and V 5 bases, and 6 bases lay outside the gene matches. DNA for the CDR3: TGTGCCAGCAGCCTCGACAGGGGAAGCGAGCAGTACTTC. Protein product: CASSLDRGSEQYF.

The chain employs TRBV5-1 and TRBJ2-2, with 7 bases aligning to TRBD1. CDR3 length: 15 residues. From germline, CDR1 is SGHRS and CDR2 YFSETQ. V lost 0 bases to trimming and J lost 3 bases; unmatched junction nucleotides: 2. CDR3 region: CASSLDQGDTGELFF. The CDR3 DNA is TGCGCCAGCAGCTTGGACCAGGGGGACACCGGGGAGCTGTTTTTT.

This clonotype was found a few times. The chain uses TRBV12-3 or TRBV12-4 and TRBJ2-1, with D tentatively TRBD2 (5 bases). V shed 9 bases and J shed 7 bases, with 31 bases lying between them. The CDR3 sequence is 18 residues long. CDR3 protein: CASQQLLVEGQIGNEQFF. CDR3 nucleotide sequence: TGTGCCAGTCAGCAGTTGTTGGTCGAGGGCCAGATCGGGAATGAGCAGTTCTTC.

This clonotype was seen a handful of times. The chain uses TRBV7-9 and TRBJ2-7, with 9 bases aligning to TRBD2. The CDR3 consists of 14 residues. Germline CDR1 is SEHNR and CDR2 is FQNEAQ (reference sequence). J lost 5 bases, V lost 2 bases, and 4 bases had no gene match. The CDR3 loop is CASSLPIAGDEQYF. In nucleotides, the CDR3 is TGTGCCAGCAGCTTACCAATAGCGGGGGACGAGCAGTACTTC.

The J gene is TRBJ2-7, the V gene TRBV27, with 8 bases lining up with TRBD1. V shed 0 bases, J shed 4 bases, and the junction held 2 bases outside the gene matches. Germline V gives CDR1 MNHEY, CDR2 SMNVEV (reference sequence). CDR3 length: 14 residues. The CDR3 DNA sequence: TGTGCCAGCAGTTTATCCCGGACAGGGTACGAGCAGTACTTC. Translating gives CASSLSRTGYEQYF.

The chain joins TRBV7-8 to TRBJ2-7; possibly TRBD2 for D (6 bases). The CDR3 runs to 15 residues. V lost 5 bases, J lost 0 bases, and 14 bases lay in between. The germline V gene has CDR1 SGHVS and CDR2 FQNEAQ. The CDR3 nucleotides are TGTGCCAGCAGCCGACAAAGGACTAACTCCTACGAGCAGTACTTC. Translation gives CASSRQRTNSYEQYF.

V gene TRBV13 combines with J gene TRBJ2-7; D gene ambiguous. The CDR3 consists of 13 residues. The germline V and J ends were trimmed by 2 bases and 4 bases, with 9 bases remaining between them. Germline assignment: CDR1 PRHDT and CDR2 FYEKMQ (reference sequence). The CDR3, as DNA: TGTGCCAGCAGCTTAATCGGCTCGTACGAGCAGTACTTC. Its protein is CASSLIGSYEQYF.

The chain recombines TRBV4-3 with TRBJ1-2; D unresolved. Germline V CDR1 and CDR2: LGHNA, YSLEER. The V end lost 5 bases, the J end lost 3 bases, and 10 bases lay between the germline ends. The CDR3 covers 13 residues. As DNA, the CDR3 is TGCGCCAGCAGCTCCCAGGCCTACTATGGCTACACCTTC. Protein product: CASSSQAYYGYTF.

This clonotype was detected many times. The chain carries TRBV5-6 and TRBJ2-5, with 15 bases fitting TRBD2. The V gene's germline CDR1 is SGHDT and CDR2 YYEEEE. This CDR3 spans 17 amino acids. V lost 1 base, J lost 1 base, and 2 bases stayed unmatched. CDR3 in DNA: TGTGCCAGCAGCTTGAGGACTAGCGGGAGGGTCCAAGAGACCCAGTACTTC. Protein sequence: CASSLRTSGRVQETQYF.

The V and J genes are TRBV29-1 and TRBJ2-5; no clear D. The V gene's germline CDR1 is SQVTM and CDR2 ANQGSEA. The germline V and J ends were trimmed by 4 bases and 2 bases, with 8 bases remaining between them. The CDR3 spans 12 residues. The CDR3 here is CSVADVQETQYF. The CDR3 DNA sequence: TGCAGCGTTGCGGACGTACAAGAGACCCAGTACTTC. Full variable domain (outside the CDR3, taken from reference TRBV29-1 and TRBJ2-5): SAVISQKPSRDICQRGTSLTIQCQVDSQVTMMFWYRQQPGQSLTLIATANQGSEATYESGFVIDKFPISRPNLTFSTLTVSNMSPEDSSIYLCSVADVQETQYFGPGTRLLVL.

This clonotype appeared many times. The chain couples TRBV7-9 to TRBJ2-6; D might be TRBD1 (5 bases). In germline, CDR1 is SEHNR, CDR2 FQNEAQ (reference sequence). The CDR3 runs 15 residues. The ends were cut back, 6 bases at V and 2 bases at J, with 11 bases in the middle. CDR3 in DNA: TGTGCCAGCAGGCGGCAGGGTGCTGGGGCCAACGTCCTGACTTTC. Encoded protein: CASRRQGAGANVLTF.

In its sample, this clonotype was seen a few times. The chain is built from TRBV7-9 and TRBJ1-5; TRBD1 matches at 8 bases. From germline, CDR1 is SEHNR and CDR2 FQNEAQ (reference sequence). Trimming removed 4 bases from V and 7 bases from J; junction bases left unmatched: 12. The CDR3 consists of 16 residues. CDR3 sequence: CASSSNRGAPEQPQHF. The DNA for the CDR3 is TGTGCCAGCAGCTCTAACAGGGGGGCACCGGAGCAGCCCCAGCATTTT.

This clonotype was seen only a few times. This rearrangement joins TRBV6-5 to TRBJ2-2, with 7 bases identical to TRBD1. Germline loops: CDR1 MNHEY, CDR2 SVGAGI. This CDR3 is built from 15 residues. J gave up 9 bases and V 6 bases, and 13 bases lay outside the gene matches. CDR3 region: CASRLSRDSVRELFF. DNA for the CDR3: TGTGCCAGCAGACTAAGCCGGGACAGTGTGCGGGAGCTGTTTTTT.

This clonotype was found many times. This sequence joins TRBV6-2 or TRBV6-3 and TRBJ2-7; D unclear. CDR3 size: 13 residues. In germline, CDR1 is MNHEY, CDR2 SVGEGT. V dropped 5 bases and J dropped 2 bases, with 10 bases sitting between them. CDR3 sequence (DNA): TGTGCCAGCAGTCGGACGGGCACCTACGAGCAGTACTTC. Translation gives CASSRTGTYEQYF.

This chain joins TRBV7-2 and TRBJ2-3; no clear D gene. V was cut by 1 base and J by 5 bases, with 7 bases left in between. Germline CDR1 is SGHTA and CDR2 is FQGNSA. The CDR3 has 13 residues. The CDR3 is CASSLVSGDTQYF. CDR3 nucleotide sequence: TGTGCCAGCAGCTTAGTCTCGGGAGATACGCAGTATTTT.

This clonotype was seen ten or more times. The chain joins TRBV29-1 to TRBJ2-7; TRBD1 is a possible D gene (6 bases). Deletions cut 6 bases from V and 5 bases from J, with 11 bases between. Looked up from germline, CDR1 is SQVTM and CDR2 is ANQGSEA. This CDR3 region has 11 residues. As DNA, the CDR3 is TGCAGCGTCAGGACAGCTGACGAGCAGTACTTC. Encoded protein: CSVRTADEQYF.

V and J are TRBV21-1 and TRBJ1-1. TRBV21-1 is labeled a pseudogene. This CDR3 contains 11 residues. CDR3 nucleotides: TGTGCCAGCGGCAGTCACACTGAAGCTTTCTTT. Amino acids: CASGSHTEAFF.

The chain has TRBV6-2 or TRBV6-3 and TRBJ2-6, with TRBD1 matching 9 bases. V gave up 2 bases and J gave up 1 base; unmatched junction bases: 6. This CDR3 has 18 amino acids. In germline, CDR1 is MNHEY, CDR2 SVGEGT. The CDR3 region is CASSYAGTGLSGANVLTF. The CDR3 DNA reads TGTGCCAGCAGTTACGCCGGGACAGGGCTTTCTGGGGCCAACGTCCTGACTTTC.

There are a few counts of this clonotype. The chain carries TRBV29-1 and TRBJ2-3; D ambiguous. Germline V gives CDR1 SQVTM, CDR2 ANQGSEA. V was cut by 1 base and J by 2 bases, with 4 bases left in between. CDR3 length equals 12 residues. CDR3 coding DNA: TGCAGCGTTGAAGTCTTCACAGATACGCAGTATTTT. Translation gives CSVEVFTDTQYF.

In nucleotides, the CDR3 is TGCAGCGCCGGACAGGGGCGGAATTCACCCCTCCACTTT. It yields the protein CSAGQGRNSPLHF. The chain carries TRBV29-1 and TRBJ1-6; TRBD1 aligns across 9 bases. J lost 7 bases, V lost 7 bases, and 5 bases had no gene match. The CDR3 runs to 13 residues. From germline, CDR1 is SQVTM and CDR2 ANQGSEA.

The rearrangement links TRBV19 to TRBJ2-2; D possibly corresponds to TRBD1 (5 bases). The CDR3 consists of 16 residues. The V and J ends lost 4 bases and 2 bases respectively, with 14 bases between them. Germline values: CDR1 LNHDA, CDR2 SQIVND (reference sequence). In DNA form, the CDR3 reads TGTGCCAGTAGTACTTCCGGGCAGGGTAACACCGGGGAGCTGTTTTTT. This encodes CASSTSGQGNTGELFF.

The rearrangement joins TRBV11-2 to TRBJ2-5; D gene ambiguous. Germline CDR1 and CDR2: SGHAT and FQNNGV. V lost 5 bases to trimming and J lost 8 bases, with 21 bases between them. CDR3 length equals 15 residues. The CDR3 loop is CASSVASANPGTQYF. CDR3 DNA sequence: TGTGCCAGCAGCGTAGCCTCTGCAAATCCAGGAACCCAGTACTTC.

This clonotype was observed a handful of times. Written as DNA, the CDR3 is TGTGCCAGCGCTTCCGGGACAGCAAACACCGGGGAGCTGTTTTTT. Protein product: CASASGTANTGELFF. The chain joins TRBV2 to TRBJ2-2; 7 bases align to TRBD1. Germline lookup yields CDR1 SNHLY and CDR2 FYNNEI. V lost 8 bases and J lost 2; bases outside the gene matches: 8. The CDR3 is made up of 15 amino acids.

This clonotype was counted at least ten times. The V call is TRBV20-1, the J call TRBJ2-7; the D gene could be TRBD1 or TRBD2 (7 bases each). Trimming took 3 bases from V and 4 from J, leaving 10 bases between them. Germline V gives CDR1 DFQATT, CDR2 SNEGSKA (reference sequence). The CDR3 loop spans 12 amino acids. CDR3 protein: CSASQGGYEQYF. CDR3 in DNA: TGCAGTGCTAGTCAGGGGGGGTACGAGCAGTACTTC.

The J gene is TRBJ2-3, the V gene TRBV20-1; TRBD1 matches at 10 bases. The CDR3 runs to 16 residues. Trimming cost V 0 bases and J 6 bases; bases outside gene matches: 9. Germline CDR1 DFQATT, CDR2 SNEGSKA (reference sequence). CDR3 loop: CSARDLRTGGWDTQYF. CDR3 nucleotide sequence: TGCAGTGCTAGAGATTTGAGGACAGGGGGATGGGATACGCAGTATTTT.